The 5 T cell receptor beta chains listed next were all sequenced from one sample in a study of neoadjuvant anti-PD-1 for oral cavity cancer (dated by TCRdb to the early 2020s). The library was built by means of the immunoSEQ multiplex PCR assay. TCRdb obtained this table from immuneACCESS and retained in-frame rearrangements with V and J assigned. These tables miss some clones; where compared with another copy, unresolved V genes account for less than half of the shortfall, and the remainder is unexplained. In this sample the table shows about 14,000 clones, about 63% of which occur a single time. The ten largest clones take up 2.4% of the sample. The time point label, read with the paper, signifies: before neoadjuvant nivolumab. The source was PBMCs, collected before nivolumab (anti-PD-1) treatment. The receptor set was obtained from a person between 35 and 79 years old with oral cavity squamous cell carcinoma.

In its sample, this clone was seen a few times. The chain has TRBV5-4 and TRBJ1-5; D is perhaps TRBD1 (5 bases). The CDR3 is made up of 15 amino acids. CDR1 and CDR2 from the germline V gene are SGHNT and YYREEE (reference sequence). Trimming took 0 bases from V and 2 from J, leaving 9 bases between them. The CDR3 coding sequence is TGTGCCAGCAGCTTGGGAGTGGGGGGCAATCAGCCCCAGCATTTT. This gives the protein CASSLGVGGNQPQHF.

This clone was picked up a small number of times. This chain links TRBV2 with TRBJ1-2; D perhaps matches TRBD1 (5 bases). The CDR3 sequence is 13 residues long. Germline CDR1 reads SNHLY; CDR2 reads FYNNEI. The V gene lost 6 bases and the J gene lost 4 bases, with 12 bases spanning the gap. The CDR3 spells CASRTVLVYGYTF. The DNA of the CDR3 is TGTGCCAGCAGGACAGTGCTTGTCTATGGCTACACCTTC.

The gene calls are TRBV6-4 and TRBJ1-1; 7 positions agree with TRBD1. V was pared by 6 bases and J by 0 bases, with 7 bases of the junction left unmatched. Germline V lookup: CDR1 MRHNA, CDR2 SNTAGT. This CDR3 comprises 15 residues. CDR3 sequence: CASRRSGQVNTEAFF. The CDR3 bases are TGTGCCAGCAGGAGGTCAGGACAGGTGAACACTGAAGCTTTCTTT.

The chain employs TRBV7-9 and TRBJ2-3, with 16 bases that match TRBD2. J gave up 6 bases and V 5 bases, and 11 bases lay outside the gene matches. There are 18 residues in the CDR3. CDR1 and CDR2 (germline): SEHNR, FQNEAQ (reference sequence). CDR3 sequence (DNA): TGTGCCAGCAGCGAATCTCCGGGACTAGCGGGGGGGCCCGATACGCAGTATTTT. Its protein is CASSESPGLAGGPDTQYF.

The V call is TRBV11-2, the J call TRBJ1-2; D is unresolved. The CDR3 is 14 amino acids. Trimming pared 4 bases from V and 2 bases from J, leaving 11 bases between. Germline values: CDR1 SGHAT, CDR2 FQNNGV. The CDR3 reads CASSSSVNNYGYTF. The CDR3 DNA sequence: TGTGCCAGCAGCTCCTCAGTAAACAACTATGGCTACACCTTC. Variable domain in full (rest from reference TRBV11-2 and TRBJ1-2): EAGVAQSPRYKIIEKRQSVAFWCNPISGHATLYWYQQILGQGPKLLIQFQNNGVVDDSQLPKDRFSAERLKGVDSTLKIQPAKLEDSAVYLCASSSSVNNYGYTFGSGTRLTVV.